This paragraph covers one T cell receptor (beta chain) sequence. Its target is unknown. cDNA synthesis used the whole RNA isolate, giving expressed TCRB sequences. Using immunoSEQ multiplex PCR, the repertoire was profiled, and TCRdb retains in-frame clones only, with some absent. The repertoire holds 900,000 or so clones, around a sixth seen once, with around 0.02% in the top ten. The germline CDR1 and CDR2 sequences are SGHTA and FQGNSA. The CDR3 is made up of 16 amino acids. V dropped 0 bases and J dropped 0 bases, with 6 bases sitting between them. The sample is drawn from a study of beta chain features in type 1 diabetes. The study's findings and limits: Type 1 diabetes patients had fewer VDJ junction insertions and more deletions. These data did not resolve whether HLA type affects TCRB rearrangement. The naive, central memory and Treg TCRB repertoires of patients appeared to be more similar to one another than those of healthy donors.

The sample consisted of naive CD4+ T cells from blood. This chain uses TRBV7-2 with TRBJ2-6; D call uncertain. This sequence originates from a woman under 30 in good health. Here the CDR3 DNA reads TGTGCCAGCAGCTTAGCGACTGGCTCTGGGGCCAACGTCCTGACTTTC. This encodes CASSLATGSGANVLTF.